Listed below are T cell receptor beta chains from one sample, sequenced in a study of blood T cell repertoires in COVID-19. Assay: immunoSEQ multiplex PCR; the TCRdb copy retains only in-frame clones and omits some. The sample contains 200,000 to 300,000 clones, approximately 90% of which appear only once. The sample comprised PBMCs or T cells enriched from blood (not recorded which). The receptor set was obtained from a man aged 50-59 years who had been exposed to COVID-19. The CDR3 runs from the conserved cysteine through the conserved F or W. D genes are given only for firm matches.

D,J,V,CDR3
-,TRBJ1-4,TRBV4-1,CASSQPEEKLFF
-,TRBJ1-2,TRBV4-1,CASSPVEGYGYTF
TRBD2,TRBJ2-1,TRBV7-9,CASSSKGLDTNEQFF
TRBD1,TRBJ2-2,TRBV5-1,CASSLVGQGPGELFF
-,TRBJ1-3,TRBV6-5,CASSYGQSSGNTIYF
TRBD2,TRBJ2-3,TRBV24-1,CATATGRLAGVATDTQYF
-,TRBJ2-7,TRBV5-1,CASSLTTDYEQYF
TRBD1,TRBJ1-2,TRBV9,CASSVGGQGALYYGYTF
-,TRBJ2-2,TRBV9,CASSPRDLGGTGELFF
-,TRBJ1-6,TRBV18,CASSHSRYNSPLHF
TRBD1,TRBJ2-7,TRBV5-1,CASSLPGRDRARNEQYF
-,TRBJ2-1,TRBV19,CASSIVEGSTYRVYNEQFF
-,TRBJ1-2,TRBV14,CASSQDVGRIYGYTF
TRBD1,TRBJ1-1,TRBV7-9,CASSFRRTGVTEAFF
-,TRBJ2-3,TRBV7-2,CASSLQVTDTQYF
-,TRBJ1-5,TRBV5-5,CASSLRTGNQPQHF
TRBD1,TRBJ2-2,TRBV28,CASSYSPGTANTGELFF
TRBD1,TRBJ1-6,TRBV7-2,CASTQGVGSPLHF
-,TRBJ1-2,TRBV7-2,CASSLAGGDYGYTF
TRBD1,TRBJ1-4,TRBV28,CASSPRDRDREKLFF
TRBD2,TRBJ2-7,TRBV6-5,CASSYSRGGTAEQYF
-,TRBJ1-2,TRBV27,CASRLRGRGANYGYTF
-,TRBJ2-1,TRBV21-1,CASSNRQETYNEQFF
-,TRBJ1-1,TRBV3-1/TRBV3-2,CASSQGRSRAFF
-,TRBJ1-2,TRBV7-2,CASSSTGLSYGYTF
-,TRBJ1-5,TRBV30,CAWSGADNQPQHF
TRBD1,TRBJ1-2,TRBV13,CASSFLTGEPGYTF
TRBD1,TRBJ1-4,TRBV19,CASSIVGTGREKLFF
-,TRBJ1-6,TRBV5-6,CASSLSPIKGSPLHF
-,TRBJ1-2,TRBV10-3,CAISFSTGGRDYGYTF
-,TRBJ1-1,TRBV7-3,CASSLSGVNTEAFF
TRBD2,TRBJ2-3,TRBV10-3,CAISEGTSGGTYTDTQYF
-,TRBJ1-1,TRBV29-1,CSVAGTPTEAFF
-,TRBJ1-5,TRBV11-2,CASSLGSLRSNQPQHF
-,TRBJ2-3,TRBV24-1,CATSDSVRDNTDTQYF
-,TRBJ2-1,TRBV28,CASSSPPSPDEQFF
TRBD1,TRBJ2-7,TRBV15,CATSRDRLGWDRALF
TRBD1,TRBJ1-2,TRBV30,CAWSDRGRDYGYTF
-,TRBJ2-3,TRBV3-1/TRBV3-2,CASSLSSTDTQYF
-,TRBJ1-2,TRBV27,CASSLTQGDYGYTF
-,TRBJ2-3,TRBV2,CASSRGFTSTDTQYF
-,TRBJ2-7,TRBV4-1,CASSQAPPGKNEQYF
-,TRBJ1-6,TRBV10-3,CATRTVYNSPLHF
TRBD1,TRBJ1-2,TRBV7-9,CASSFPGGIYGYTF
-,TRBJ1-4,TRBV5-1,CASSASDRTTNEKLFF
TRBD1,TRBJ1-5,TRBV6-5,CASSSLNRGGNQPQHF
TRBD1,TRBJ2-7,TRBV5-4,CASSHPTGGHEQYF